This TCR beta chain was retrieved from a study of blood T cell repertoires in COVID-19. Study context: Sites in the United States, Italy and Spain provided acute and convalescent COVID-19 samples.

Data came from immunoSEQ multiplex PCR; TCRdb stores just in-frame clones and leaves some out. This table holds 200,000 to 250,000 clones, 84% found once. Germline-derived CDR1 and CDR2 are LGHNA and YNFKEQ. V lost 4 bases and J 1 base, leaving 16 bases between the germline ends. The CDR3 spans 17 residues. Individuals aged about 18 to 100 years were recruited from fewer than 25 US areas. The study counted Cohort 3 donors as recovered given two negative PCRs, clearance, or symptom resolution. This rearrangement joins TRBV4-2 to TRBJ2-2; D unclear. Specimen: PBMCs or T cells enriched from blood (not recorded which). The receptor was isolated from a man aged 55 to 70 who had recovered from COVID-19. The CDR3 loop reads CASSPLSVFMNTGELFF. The CDR3 DNA reads as TGTGCCAGCAGCCCTTTATCAGTTTTTATGAACACCGGGGAGCTGTTTTTT.